Sequencing of this T cell receptor (beta chain) was carried out in a study of blood T cell repertoires in COVID-19. About the study: There were acute and convalescent COVID-19 samples, and they came from the United States, Italy and Spain. PBMCs, B-cell-depleted T cells, or T cells provided the cDNA or gDNA that made up the material.

Original methodology: Nucleated cell counts were estimated from reference gene primer amplification. Assay used: immunoSEQ multiplex PCR; TCRdb lists only in-frame clones, some missing. Clone size and V and J calls were adopted from that table, with D and trimming inferred from the DNA. The repertoire includes 57,000 or so clones, around 80% of them detected once, and around 20% sits in the top ten. The CDR3 has 17 residues. V was cut by 7 bases and J by 0 bases, with 19 bases left in between. Germline values: CDR1 LGHDT, CDR2 YNNKEL (reference sequence). Source material: peripheral blood. This TCR was recovered from a woman of 80 years or more with active or convalescent COVID-19. The V and J genes are TRBV3-1 (or the pseudogene TRBV3-2) and TRBJ1-3; D remains unclear. CDR3 loop: CASTGSLGGFSGNTIYF. For the CDR3, the DNA is TGTGCCAGCACGGGGTCCCTAGGAGGGTTCTCTGGAAACACCATATATTTT.